This T cell receptor beta chain was captured by sequencing in a study of molecular identifiers for immune sequencing clone quantification. Via MiXCR, TCRdb re-called the PCR reads, giving one row per CDR3 protein. The repertoire holds roughly 320,000 distinct CDR3 sequences, with roughly 24% as singletons. This clonotype was sampled from a human donor in good health. Some libraries in this study had Jurkat cell RNA spiked in. Source material: naive CD8+ T cells from blood, with Jurkat cell RNA spiked in. The sample's subset: FACS-sorted CD8+CD4-CCR7+CD45RA+ naive T cells.

CDR3 bases: TGTGCCAGTAACAGGAATAATGAAAAACTGTTTTTT. Protein: CASNRNNEKLFF. The chain carries TRBV25-1 and TRBJ1-4; possible D gene TRBD1, 5 bases. Trimming pared 9 bases from V and 4 bases from J, leaving 9 bases between. In germline, CDR1 is MGHDK, CDR2 SYGVNS. CDR3 length equals 12 residues.